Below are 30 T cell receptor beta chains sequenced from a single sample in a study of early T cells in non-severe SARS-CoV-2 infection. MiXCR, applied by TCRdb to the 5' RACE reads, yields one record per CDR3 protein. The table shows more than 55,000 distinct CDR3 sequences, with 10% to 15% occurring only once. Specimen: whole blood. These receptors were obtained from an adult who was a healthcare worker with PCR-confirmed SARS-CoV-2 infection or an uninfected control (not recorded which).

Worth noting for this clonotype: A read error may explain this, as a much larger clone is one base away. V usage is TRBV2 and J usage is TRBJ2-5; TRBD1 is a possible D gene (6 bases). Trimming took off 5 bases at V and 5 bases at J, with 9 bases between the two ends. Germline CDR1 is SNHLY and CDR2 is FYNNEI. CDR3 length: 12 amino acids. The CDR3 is CASSYRVETQYF. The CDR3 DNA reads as TGTGCCAGCAGTTACAGGGTTGAGACCCAGTACTTC.

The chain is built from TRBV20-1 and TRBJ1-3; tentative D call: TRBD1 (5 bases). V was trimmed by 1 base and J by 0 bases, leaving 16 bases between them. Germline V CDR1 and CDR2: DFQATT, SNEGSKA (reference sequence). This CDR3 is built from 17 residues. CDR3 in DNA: TGCAGTGCTAGAGTTCCTACCTCGGACAACTCTGGAAACACCATATATTTT. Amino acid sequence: CSARVPTSDNSGNTIYF.

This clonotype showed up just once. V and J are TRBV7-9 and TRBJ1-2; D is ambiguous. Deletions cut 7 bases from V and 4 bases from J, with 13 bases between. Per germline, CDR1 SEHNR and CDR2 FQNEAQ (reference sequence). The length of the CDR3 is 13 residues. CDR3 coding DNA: TGTGCCAGCAACCTACTGGGGAGCTATGGCTACACCTTC. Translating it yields CASNLLGSYGYTF.

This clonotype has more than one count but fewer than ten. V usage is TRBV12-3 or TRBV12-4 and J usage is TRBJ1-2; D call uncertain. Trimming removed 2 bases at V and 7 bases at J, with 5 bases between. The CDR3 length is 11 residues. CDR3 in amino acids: CASSLLVGYTF. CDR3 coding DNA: TGTGCCAGCAGTTTACTCGTTGGCTACACCTTC.

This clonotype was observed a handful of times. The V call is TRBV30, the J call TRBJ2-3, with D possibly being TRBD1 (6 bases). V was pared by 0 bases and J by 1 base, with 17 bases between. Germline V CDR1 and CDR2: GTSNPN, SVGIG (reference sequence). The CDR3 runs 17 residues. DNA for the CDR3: TGTGCCTGGAGTGTACTAGTGGGGGCGGTCCGCACAGATACGCAGTATTTT. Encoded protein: CAWSVLVGAVRTDTQYF.

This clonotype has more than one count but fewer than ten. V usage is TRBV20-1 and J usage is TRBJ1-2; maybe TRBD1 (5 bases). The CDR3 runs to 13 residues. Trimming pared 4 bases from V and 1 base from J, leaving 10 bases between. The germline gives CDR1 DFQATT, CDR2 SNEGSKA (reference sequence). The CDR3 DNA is TGCAGTGCTAAGACAGCGATTAACTATGGCTACACCTTC. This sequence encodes CSAKTAINYGYTF.

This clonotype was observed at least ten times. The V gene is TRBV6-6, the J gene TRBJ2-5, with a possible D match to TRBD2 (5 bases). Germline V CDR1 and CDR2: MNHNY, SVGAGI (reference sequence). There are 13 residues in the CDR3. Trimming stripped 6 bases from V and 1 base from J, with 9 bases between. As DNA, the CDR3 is TGTGCCAGCAGCCCGGGGAGCCAAGAGACCCAGTACTTC. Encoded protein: CASSPGSQETQYF.

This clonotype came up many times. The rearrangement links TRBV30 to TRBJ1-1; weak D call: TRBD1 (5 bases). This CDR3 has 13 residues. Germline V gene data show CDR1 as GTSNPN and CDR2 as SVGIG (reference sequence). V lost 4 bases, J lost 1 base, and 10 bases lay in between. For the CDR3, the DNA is TGTGCCTGGATTGACAGAGAGAACACTGAAGCTTTCTTT. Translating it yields CAWIDRENTEAFF.

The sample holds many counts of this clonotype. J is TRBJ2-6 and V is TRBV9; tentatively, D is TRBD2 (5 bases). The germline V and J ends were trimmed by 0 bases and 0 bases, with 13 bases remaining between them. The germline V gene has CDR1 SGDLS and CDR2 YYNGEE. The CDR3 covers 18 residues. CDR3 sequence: CASSVGERSRSGANVLTF. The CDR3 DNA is TGTGCCAGCAGCGTAGGGGAGCGGTCCCGCTCTGGGGCCAACGTCCTGACTTTC.

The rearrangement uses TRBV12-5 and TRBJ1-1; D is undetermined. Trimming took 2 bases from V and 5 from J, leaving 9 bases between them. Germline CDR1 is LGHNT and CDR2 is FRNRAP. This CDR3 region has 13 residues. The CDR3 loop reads CASGLPQSTEAFF. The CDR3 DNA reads TGTGCTAGTGGTTTGCCCCAGAGTACTGAAGCTTTCTTT. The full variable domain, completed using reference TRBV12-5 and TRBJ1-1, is DARVTQTPRHKVTEMGQEVTMRCQPILGHNTVFWYRQTMMQGLELLAYFRNRAPLDDSGMPKDRFSAEMPDATLATLKIQPSEPRDSAVYFCASGLPQSTEAFFGQGTRLTVV.

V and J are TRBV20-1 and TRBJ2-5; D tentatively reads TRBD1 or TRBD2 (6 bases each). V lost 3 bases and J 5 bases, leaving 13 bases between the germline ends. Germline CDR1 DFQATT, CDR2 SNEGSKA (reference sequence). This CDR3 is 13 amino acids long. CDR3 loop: CSASRWGAETQYF. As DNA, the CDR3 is TGCAGTGCTAGCCGGTGGGGGGCTGAGACCCAGTACTTC.

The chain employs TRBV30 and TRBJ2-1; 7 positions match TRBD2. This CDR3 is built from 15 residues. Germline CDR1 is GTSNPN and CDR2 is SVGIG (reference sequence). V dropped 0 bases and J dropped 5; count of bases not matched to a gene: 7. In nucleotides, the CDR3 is TGTGCCTGGAGTGTAACTCGGGGAGGGGACAATGAGCAGTTCTTC. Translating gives CAWSVTRGGDNEQFF.

CDR3 sequence: CASSHNRGNTGELFF. CDR3 DNA: TGTGCCAGCAGCCACAACCGGGGGAACACCGGGGAGCTGTTTTTT. The rearrangement uses TRBV4-2 and TRBJ2-2, with D perhaps matching TRBD2 (5 bases). This CDR3 spans 15 amino acids. V lost 3 bases to trimming and J lost 1 base, with 9 bases between them. Germline values: CDR1 LGHNA, CDR2 YNFKEQ.

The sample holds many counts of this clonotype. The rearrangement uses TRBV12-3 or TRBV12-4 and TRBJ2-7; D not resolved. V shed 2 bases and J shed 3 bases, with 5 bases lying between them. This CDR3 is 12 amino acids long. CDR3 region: CASSLPFYEQYF. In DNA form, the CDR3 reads TGTGCCAGCAGTTTACCCTTCTACGAGCAGTACTTC.

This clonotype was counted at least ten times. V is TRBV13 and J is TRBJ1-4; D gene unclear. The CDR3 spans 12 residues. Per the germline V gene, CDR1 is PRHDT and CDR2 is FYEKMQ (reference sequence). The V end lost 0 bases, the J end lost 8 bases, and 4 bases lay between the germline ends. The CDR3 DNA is TGTGCCAGCAGCTTAGGCCCCGAAAAACTGTTTTTT. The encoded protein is CASSLGPEKLFF.

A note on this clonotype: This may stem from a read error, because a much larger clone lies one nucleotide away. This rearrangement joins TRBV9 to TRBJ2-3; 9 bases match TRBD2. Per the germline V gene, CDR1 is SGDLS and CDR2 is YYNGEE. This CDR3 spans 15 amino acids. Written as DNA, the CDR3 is TGTGCCAGCAGCGTATTAGCGGGGGTGGGAGATACGCTGTATTTT. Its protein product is CASSVLAGVGDTLYF.

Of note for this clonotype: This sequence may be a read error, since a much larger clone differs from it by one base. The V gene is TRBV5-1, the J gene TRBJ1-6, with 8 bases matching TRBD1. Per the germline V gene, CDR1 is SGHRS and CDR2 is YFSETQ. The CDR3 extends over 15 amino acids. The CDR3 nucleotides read TGCGTCAGCCGCCAAGGGCAGGGGGCTAATTCACCCCTCCACTTT. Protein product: CVSRQGQGANSPLHF.

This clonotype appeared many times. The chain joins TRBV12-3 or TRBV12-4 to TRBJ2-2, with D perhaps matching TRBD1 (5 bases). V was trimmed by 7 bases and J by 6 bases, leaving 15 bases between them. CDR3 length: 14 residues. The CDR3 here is CASIPGPRAGELFF. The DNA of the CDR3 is TGTGCCAGCATACCAGGGCCTAGGGCCGGGGAGCTGTTTTTT.

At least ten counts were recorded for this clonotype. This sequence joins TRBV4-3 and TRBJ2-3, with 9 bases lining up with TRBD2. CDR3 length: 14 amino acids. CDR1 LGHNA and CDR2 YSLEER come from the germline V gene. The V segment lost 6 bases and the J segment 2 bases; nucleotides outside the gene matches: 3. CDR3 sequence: CASRAGGDTDTQYF. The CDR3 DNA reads TGCGCCAGCAGGGCGGGGGGGGACACAGATACGCAGTATTTT.

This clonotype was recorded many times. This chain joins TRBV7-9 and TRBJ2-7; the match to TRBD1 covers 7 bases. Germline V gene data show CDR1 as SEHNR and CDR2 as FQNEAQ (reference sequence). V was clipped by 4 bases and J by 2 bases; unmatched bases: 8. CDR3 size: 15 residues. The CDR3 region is CASSSSGTAPYEQYF. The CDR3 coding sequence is TGTGCCAGCAGCTCCTCCGGGACAGCGCCCTACGAGCAGTACTTC.

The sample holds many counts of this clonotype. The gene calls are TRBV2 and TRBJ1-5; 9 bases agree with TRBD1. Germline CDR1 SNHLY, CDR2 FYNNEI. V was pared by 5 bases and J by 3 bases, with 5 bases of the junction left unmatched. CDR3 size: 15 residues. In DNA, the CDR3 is TGTGCCAGCAGTTTAGACAGGGGGGACAATCAGCCCCAGCATTTT. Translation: CASSLDRGDNQPQHF.

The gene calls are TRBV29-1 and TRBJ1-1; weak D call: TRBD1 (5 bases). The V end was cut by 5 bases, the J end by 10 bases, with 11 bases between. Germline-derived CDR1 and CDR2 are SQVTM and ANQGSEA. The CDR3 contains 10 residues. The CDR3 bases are TGCAGCGTTAACCGGGACCCAGCTTTCTTT. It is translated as CSVNRDPAFF. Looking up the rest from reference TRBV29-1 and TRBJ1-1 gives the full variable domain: SAVISQKPSRDICQRGTSLTIQCQVDSQVTMMFWYRQQPGQSLTLIATANQGSEATYESGFVIDKFPISRPNLTFSTLTVSNMSPEDSSIYLCSVNRDPAFFGQGTRLTVV.

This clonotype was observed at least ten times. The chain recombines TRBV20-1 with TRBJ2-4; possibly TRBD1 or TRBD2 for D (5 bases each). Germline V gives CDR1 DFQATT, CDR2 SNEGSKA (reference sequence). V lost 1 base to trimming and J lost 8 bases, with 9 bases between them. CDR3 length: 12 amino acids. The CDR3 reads CSARVQGHIQYF. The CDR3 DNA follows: TGCAGTGCTAGAGTGCAGGGACACATTCAGTACTTC.

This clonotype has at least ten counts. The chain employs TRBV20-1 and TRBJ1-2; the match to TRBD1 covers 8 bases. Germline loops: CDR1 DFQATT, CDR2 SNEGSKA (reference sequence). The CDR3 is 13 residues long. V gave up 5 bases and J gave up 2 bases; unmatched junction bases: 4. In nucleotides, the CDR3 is TGCAGTGCTCGGGACAGGTTCAACTATGGCTACACCTTC. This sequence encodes CSARDRFNYGYTF.

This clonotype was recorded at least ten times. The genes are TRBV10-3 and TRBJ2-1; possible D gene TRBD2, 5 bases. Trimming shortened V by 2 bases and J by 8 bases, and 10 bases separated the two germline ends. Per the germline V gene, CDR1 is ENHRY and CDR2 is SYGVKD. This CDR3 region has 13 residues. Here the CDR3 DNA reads TGTGCCATCAGTGAGGGGGAAGCGGATGAGCAGTTCTTC. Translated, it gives CAISEGEADEQFF.

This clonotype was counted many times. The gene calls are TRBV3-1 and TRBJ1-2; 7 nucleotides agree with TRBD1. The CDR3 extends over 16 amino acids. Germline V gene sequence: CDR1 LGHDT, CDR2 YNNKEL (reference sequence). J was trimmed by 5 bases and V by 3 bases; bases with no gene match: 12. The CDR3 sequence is CASSHLVRDSGYGYTF. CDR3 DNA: TGTGCCAGCAGCCATTTAGTCCGGGACAGCGGATATGGCTACACCTTC.

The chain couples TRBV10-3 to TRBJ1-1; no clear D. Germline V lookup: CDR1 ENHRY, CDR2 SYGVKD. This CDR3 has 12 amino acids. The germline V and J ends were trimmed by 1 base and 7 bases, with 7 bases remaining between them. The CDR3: CAISEFRGEAFF. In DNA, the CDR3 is TGTGCCATCAGTGAGTTCCGGGGTGAAGCTTTCTTT.

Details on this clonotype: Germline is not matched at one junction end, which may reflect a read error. The chain's CDR3 is CASSFETAYNEQIF. CDR3 nucleotide sequence: TGTGCCAGCAGTTTTGAGACAGCCTACAATGAGCAGATCTTC. V is TRBV12-3 or TRBV12-4 and J is TRBJ2-1; weak D call: TRBD1 (5 bases). This CDR3 has 14 residues.

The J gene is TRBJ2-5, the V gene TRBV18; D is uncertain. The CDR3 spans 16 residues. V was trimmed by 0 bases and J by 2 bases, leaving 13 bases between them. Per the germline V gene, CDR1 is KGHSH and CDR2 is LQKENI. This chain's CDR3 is CASSPPSGSVQETQYF. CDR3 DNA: TGTGCCAGCTCACCACCGTCAGGATCCGTTCAAGAGACCCAGTACTTC.

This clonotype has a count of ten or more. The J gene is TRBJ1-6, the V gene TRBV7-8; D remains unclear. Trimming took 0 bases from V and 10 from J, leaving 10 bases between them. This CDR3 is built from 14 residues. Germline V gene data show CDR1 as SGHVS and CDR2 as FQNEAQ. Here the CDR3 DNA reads TGTGCCAGCAGCTTAGCGCATACAGCCTCACCCCTCCACTTT. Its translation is CASSLAHTASPLHF.